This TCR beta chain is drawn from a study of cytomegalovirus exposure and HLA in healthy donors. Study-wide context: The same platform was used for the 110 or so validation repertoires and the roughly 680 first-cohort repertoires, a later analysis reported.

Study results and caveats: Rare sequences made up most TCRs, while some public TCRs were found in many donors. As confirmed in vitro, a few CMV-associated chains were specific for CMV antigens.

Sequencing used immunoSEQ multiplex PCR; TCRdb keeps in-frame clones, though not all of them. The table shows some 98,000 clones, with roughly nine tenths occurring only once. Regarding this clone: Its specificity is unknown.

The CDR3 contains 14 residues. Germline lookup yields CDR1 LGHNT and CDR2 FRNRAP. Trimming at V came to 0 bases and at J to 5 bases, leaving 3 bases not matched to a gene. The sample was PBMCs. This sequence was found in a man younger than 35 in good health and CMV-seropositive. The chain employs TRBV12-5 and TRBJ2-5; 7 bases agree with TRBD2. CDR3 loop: CASGLVSGGETQYF. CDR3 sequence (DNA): TGTGCTAGTGGTTTGGTATCGGGGGGTGAGACCCAGTACTTC.